This T cell receptor beta chain was sequenced in a study of shared clonotypes between healthy human individuals. General observations from the study: In this cohort, only blood was sampled, and tissue repertoires likely differ.

In regard to this clone: What it binds is not known.

All the donors were Caucasian adults who lived in Nashville, Tennessee. This CDR3 contains 18 residues. Trimming at V came to 0 bases and at J to 3 bases, leaving 13 bases not matched to a gene. Germline CDR1 and CDR2: MNHEY and SMNVEV (reference sequence). Assay: immunoSEQ multiplex PCR; the TCRdb copy retains only in-frame clones and omits some. The sample lists 2.3 million or so clones; 90% to 95% were seen once. This receptor was identified in a man aged 18 to 30 in good health. Some clones in this sample may be carry-over from other donors' samples. Sequenced sample: naive CD4+ T cells from PBMCs. Subset denoted: CD45RA+ positively selected. The genes are TRBV27 and TRBJ2-7, with TRBD1 identical over 8 bases. The CDR3 DNA reads as TGTGCCAGCAGTTTATCGCCCAAGCTGGACAGGGTGAACTACGAGCAGTACTTC. Translating gives CASSLSPKLDRVNYEQYF.